This note documents a single T cell receptor (beta chain) sequence. Profiled with immunoSEQ multiplex PCR; TCRdb holds only in-frame clones, not every one. This sample has 150,000 to 200,000 clones, with around 86% found just once. These data are taken from a study of cytomegalovirus exposure and HLA in healthy donors. V shed 0 bases and J shed 13 bases, with 14 bases lying between them. The CDR3 spans 13 residues. From germline, CDR1 is SGHRS and CDR2 YFSETQ. Sample: PBMCs. This receptor was obtained from a man between 18 and 29 years old in good health and CMV-seropositive. V and J are TRBV5-1 and TRBJ2-1, with D possibly TRBD2 on 6 matching bases. In DNA, the CDR3 is TGCGCCAGCAGCTTGGTGGGGGGAGCAGGCCAGTTCTTC. It encodes CASSLVGGAGQFF.